Shown below are 22 T cell receptor beta chains from a single sample sequenced in a study of CD8+CD57+ T cells in acquired aplastic anemia. Genomic DNA templated the TCR beta VDJ and CDR3 profiling. MiXCR was run by TCRdb on the reads, yielding one entry per CDR3 protein. This table has 350,000 to 450,000 distinct CDR3 sequences, about two thirds appearing once. Sequenced sample: sorted CD4+, CD8+, or CD8+CD57+ T cells (not recorded which) from PBMCs. Receptor source: a human donor in good health, serving as a control.

A note on this clonotype: A read error may account for a junction end that differs from germline. The CDR3: CASPGQRGGNGQCF. Here the CDR3 DNA reads TGTGCCAGCCCCGGACAGCGGGGGGGCAATGGGCAGTGCTTC. The J gene is TRBJ2-1, the V gene TRBV7-8; TRBD2 agrees at 10 bases. The CDR3 runs to 14 residues. CDR1 and CDR2 from the germline V gene are SGHVS and FQNEAQ.

This clonotype was seen a few times. The chain uses TRBV19 and TRBJ2-1; D is unresolved. The CDR3 sequence is 13 residues long. V gave up 4 bases and J gave up 6 bases, with 10 bases separating them. CDR1 and CDR2 from the germline V gene are LNHDA and SQIVND (reference sequence). The CDR3 sequence is CASSTTDGNEQFF. The CDR3 coding sequence is TGTGCCAGTAGTACCACGGACGGCAATGAGCAGTTCTTC.

The V call is TRBV5-1, the J call TRBJ1-3; TRBD1 is a possible D gene (5 bases). V lost 4 bases and J 4 bases, leaving 12 bases between the germline ends. In germline, CDR1 is SGHRS, CDR2 YFSETQ. This CDR3 has 14 amino acids. CDR3 sequence: CASSVTGGGNTIYF. CDR3 DNA: TGCGCCAGCAGCGTAACAGGCGGCGGAAACACCATATATTTT.

In its sample, this clonotype was seen many times. The chain combines TRBV20-1 with TRBJ2-1; 8 bases are shared with TRBD1. The trim removed 4 bases at V and 2 bases at J, leaving 7 bases unmatched. Looked up from germline, CDR1 is DFQATT and CDR2 is SNEGSKA (reference sequence). This CDR3 contains 15 residues. DNA of the CDR3: TGCAGTGCTATGGGACAGGAAGGACCCTACAATGAGCAGTTCTTC. This gives the protein CSAMGQEGPYNEQFF.

This chain connects TRBV29-1 to TRBJ1-2; no definite D call. The CDR3 covers 14 residues. Looked up from germline, CDR1 is SQVTM and CDR2 is ANQGSEA. V was cut by 6 bases and J by 1 base, with 15 bases left in between. CDR3 sequence (DNA): TGCAGCGTCGAGACTCCGGGGAATAACTATGGCTACACCTTC. Its protein is CSVETPGNNYGYTF.

In its sample, this clonotype was seen once. This chain's CDR3 is CASSFGEGDGQFF. For the CDR3, the DNA is TGTGCCAGCAGCTTTGGGGAGGGGGATGGGCAGTTCTTC. The rearrangement joins TRBV7-2 to TRBJ2-1; possibly TRBD2 for D (7 bases). CDR1 is SGHTA and CDR2 is FQGNSA in the germline V gene. This CDR3 comprises 13 residues. The ends were cut back, 3 bases at V and 12 bases at J, with 15 bases in the middle.

This clonotype was picked up many times. The rearrangement uses TRBV7-2 and TRBJ1-5; D is ambiguous. The V gene lost 2 bases and the J gene lost 7 bases, with 15 bases spanning the gap. Germline V gene data show CDR1 as SGHTA and CDR2 as FQGNSA. The CDR3 covers 15 residues. The CDR3 coding sequence is TGTGCCAGCAGCTTAATGGAGGGTGGAAGACAGCCCCAGCATTTT. It encodes CASSLMEGGRQPQHF.

In DNA, the CDR3 is TGTGCCAGCAGCCACGGAGTTAACGGGCGGAACTCCTTTTTT. Its protein product is CASSHGVNGRNSFF. The rearrangement uses TRBV9 and TRBJ2-2; no reliable D call. CDR1 SGDLS and CDR2 YYNGEE come from the germline V gene. The CDR3 is 14 residues long. Trimming left V 4 bases short and J 17 bases short, with 24 bases between.

This clonotype was observed many times. The chain links TRBV5-1 to TRBJ2-1, with 8 bases fitting TRBD2. Germline CDR1 is SGHRS and CDR2 is YFSETQ. This CDR3 contains 15 residues. J lost 8 bases, V lost 0 bases, and 7 bases had no gene match. The CDR3 nucleotides read TGCGCCAGCAGCTTGGCAGCGGGGGCAGGGGATGAGCAGTTCTTC. Amino acid sequence: CASSLAAGAGDEQFF.

With respect to this clonotype: The junction and the germline gene differ at one end; a read error may be behind it. The chain uses TRBV7-2 and TRBJ2-7, with TRBD1 matching over 8 bases. CDR1 and CDR2 from the germline V gene are SGHTA and FQGNSA. The CDR3 sequence is 14 residues long. CDR3 residues: CASSLGTGGGYEQF. The CDR3 coding sequence is TGTGCCAGCAGCTTAGGAACAGGGGGAGGCTACGAGCAGTTC.

As for this clonotype: The CDR3 does not close with the conserved phenylalanine or tryptophan, likely indicating a read error. It is unclear where the CDR3 begins or ends on the DNA, so no DNA is shown, and the CDR3 is as TCRdb lists it. The J gene is TRBJ1-4, the V gene TRBV7-2; TRBD1 reflects the table's D call only, with no check against the DNA. Inclusive of both ends, the CDR3 amounts to 14 amino acids. Germline V lookup: CDR1 SGHTA, CDR2 FQGNSA. CDR3 residues: CASSNTGANDTLLL.

The chain couples TRBV10-3 to TRBJ1-4; possibly TRBD1 for D (5 bases). Looked up from germline, CDR1 is ENHRY and CDR2 is SYGVKD. This CDR3 spans 15 amino acids. V was trimmed by 5 bases and J by 8 bases, leaving 18 bases between them. The CDR3 region is CAISRGSQGSEKLFF. Here the CDR3 DNA reads TGTGCCATCAGTCGCGGTAGTCAGGGTTCGGAAAAACTGTTTTTT.

The V and J genes are TRBV7-3 and TRBJ2-7, with 7 bases lining up with TRBD1. The germline V gene encodes CDR1 SGHTA and CDR2 FQGTGA. This CDR3 has 13 residues. V trimming: 5 bases; J trimming: 3 bases; junction bases outside the gene matches: 4. The CDR3 DNA reads as TGTGCCAGCAGCAAAGACAGGGACTACGAGCAGTACTTC. Encoded protein: CASSKDRDYEQYF. The whole variable domain, filled in from reference TRBV7-3 and TRBJ2-7, reads GAGVSQTPSNKVTEKGKYVELRCDPISGHTALYWYRQSLGQGPEFLIYFQGTGAADDSGLPNDRFFAVRPEGSVSTLKIQRTERGDSAVYLCASSKDRDYEQYFGPGTRLTVT.

This clonotype showed up just a few times. The V and J genes are TRBV11-3 and TRBJ2-7; 11 bases map to TRBD1. J gave up 6 bases and V 3 bases, and 4 bases lay outside the gene matches. CDR3 size: 14 residues. CDR1 is SGHNT and CDR2 is YENEEA in the germline V gene. The CDR3 here is CASSFGQGAVEQYF. The CDR3 DNA sequence: TGTGCCAGCAGCTTCGGACAGGGGGCGGTCGAGCAGTACTTC.

The rearrangement links TRBV5-1 to TRBJ2-5, with 8 positions matching TRBD1. The CDR3 runs to 15 residues. J was trimmed by 4 bases and V by 2 bases; bases with no gene match: 7. Germline lookup yields CDR1 SGHRS and CDR2 YFSETQ. The CDR3, as DNA: TGCGCCAGCAGCTTATGGACAGGGTCCCTAGAGACCCAGTACTTC. This gives the protein CASSLWTGSLETQYF. Complete variable domain (other parts from reference TRBV5-1 and TRBJ2-5): KAGVTQTPRYLIKTRGQQVTLSCSPISGHRSVSWYQQTPGQGLQFLFEYFSETQRNKGNFPGRFSGRQFSNSRSEMNVSTLELGDSALYLCASSLWTGSLETQYFGPGTRLLVL.

The chain joins TRBV7-2 to TRBJ1-6; D remains ambiguous. The CDR3 consists of 15 residues. The germline CDR1 and CDR2 sequences are SGHTA and FQGNSA. With 6 bases removed from V and 17 bases from J, the gap between germline ends came to 26 bases. The CDR3 DNA sequence: TGTGCCAGCAGACGGACGGTTTACTCACCCCTACACTTCCACTTT. Residues: CASRRTVYSPLHFHF.

This chain joins TRBV5-1 and TRBJ2-7; the D gene is possibly TRBD2 (6 bases). Germline V gives CDR1 SGHRS, CDR2 YFSETQ. The length of the CDR3 is 14 residues. V lost 1 base and J 5 bases, leaving 13 bases between the germline ends. The CDR3 bases are TGCGCCAGCAGCTTGTGGCGACTAGTGGACGAGCAGTACTTC. It is translated as CASSLWRLVDEQYF.

The CDR3 DNA reads TGTGCCAGCAGCCCCACGCAGGGTGTGAGGCAGCCCCAGCATTTT. It yields the protein CASSPTQGVRQPQHF. The rearrangement uses TRBV11-3 and TRBJ1-5, with D tentatively TRBD1 (5 bases). This CDR3 region has 15 residues. Germline-derived CDR1 and CDR2 are SGHNT and YENEEA. With 5 bases removed from V and 7 bases from J, the gap between germline ends came to 18 bases.

This chain links TRBV6-4 with TRBJ2-3, with D tentatively TRBD1 (5 bases). Trimming removed 6 bases at V and 4 bases at J, with 14 bases between. Germline CDR1 and CDR2: MRHNA and SNTAGT. The CDR3 has 14 amino acids. As DNA, the CDR3 is TGTGCCAGCAGGCCCTCAGGGCCCCCAGATACGCAGTATTTT. Its translation: CASRPSGPPDTQYF.

The rearrangement uses TRBV7-2 and TRBJ2-1, with TRBD2 matching over 9 bases. CDR3 length equals 16 residues. The germline V gene has CDR1 SGHTA and CDR2 FQGNSA. The trim removed 1 base at V and 5 bases at J, leaving 6 bases unmatched. The DNA for the CDR3 is TGTGCCAGCAGCTTAGGGACACTAGCGGGTCACAATGAGCAGTTCTTC. This encodes CASSLGTLAGHNEQFF.

DNA of the CDR3: TGTGCCAGCAGTACGACCACCCGGAACACTGAAGCTTTCTTT. It specifies CASSTTTRNTEAFF. The rearrangement uses TRBV25-1 and TRBJ1-1, with D unresolved. Germline V lookup: CDR1 MGHDK, CDR2 SYGVNS. This CDR3 has 14 residues. The germline V and J ends were trimmed by 5 bases and 1 base, with 11 bases remaining between them.

Points on this clonotype: No conserved phenylalanine or tryptophan ends this CDR3, so it is likely a read error. The rearrangement links TRBV5-1 to TRBJ1-6; tentative D call: TRBD1 (5 bases). CDR3 length: 14 residues. Per the germline V gene, CDR1 is SGHRS and CDR2 is YFSETQ. Trimming cost V 0 bases and J 7 bases, with 8 bases left between them. The CDR3 DNA reads TGCGCCAGCAGCTTGGTCGCAGGGAATTCACCCCTCCACCTT. Its protein product is CASSLVAGNSPLHL.